One sample yielded the 11 T cell receptor beta chains listed below, sequenced in a study of graft-versus-host responses after intestinal transplantation. The table came from immunoSEQ multiplex PCR; TCRdb's copy has only in-frame clones and leaves some out. This sample has 12,000 to 15,000 clones, with 25% to 30% found just once. The material sequenced was alloreactive CD4+ T cells from a mixed lymphocyte reaction culture, taken before intestinal transplant. The sample's subset: CFSE-low proliferating T cells sorted from roughly six-day pre-transplant mixed lymphocyte reaction (GvH or HvG direction). All receptors come from a human patient who received an intestinal transplant.

This sequence joins TRBV27 and TRBJ2-1; 9 nucleotides agree with TRBD1. V trimming: 4 bases; J trimming: 4 bases; junction bases outside the gene matches: 2. Germline-derived CDR1 and CDR2 are MNHEY and SMNVEV (reference sequence). This CDR3 has 14 residues. This chain's CDR3 is CASSWDRVYNEQFF. DNA of the CDR3: TGTGCCAGCAGTTGGGACAGGGTGTACAATGAGCAGTTCTTC.

This sequence joins TRBV5-4 and TRBJ1-1; TRBD1 is a possible D gene (6 bases). The CDR3 spans 14 residues. From germline, CDR1 is SGHNT and CDR2 YYREEE (reference sequence). The V gene lost 1 base and the J gene lost 5 bases, with 12 bases spanning the gap. The CDR3 DNA reads as TGTGCCAGCAGCTTGCGGCACAGGGATACTGAAGCTTTCTTT. Translation gives CASSLRHRDTEAFF.

The table lists this clone with a few counts. V usage is TRBV4-1 and J usage is TRBJ2-3; 8 bases fit TRBD2. Germline values: CDR1 MGHRA, CDR2 YSYEKL. With 6 bases clipped from V and 6 bases from J, the junction kept 5 bases outside the gene matches. CDR3 length: 13 residues. CDR3 residues: CASSKRERDTQYF. CDR3 bases: TGCGCCAGCAGTAAGCGGGAGCGGGATACGCAGTATTTT.

This clone was counted between two and nine times. V and J are TRBV7-7 and TRBJ2-3, with 8 positions matching TRBD1. The CDR3 consists of 14 residues. Germline CDR1 reads SSHAT; CDR2 reads FNYEAQ (reference sequence). J lost 4 bases, V lost 5 bases, and 5 bases had no gene match. The CDR3: CASSPGQGADTQYF. CDR3 DNA sequence: TGTGCCAGCAGCCCAGGACAGGGAGCAGATACGCAGTATTTT.

This chain connects TRBV29-1 to TRBJ2-7, with D possibly matching TRBD1 (5 bases). Trimming shortened V by 6 bases and J by 3 bases, and 15 bases separated the two germline ends. Germline lookup yields CDR1 SQVTM and CDR2 ANQGSEA. The CDR3 loop spans 13 amino acids. The CDR3 sequence: CSVLHSQGYEQYF. CDR3 sequence (DNA): TGCAGCGTCCTTCACTCCCAGGGCTACGAGCAGTACTTC.

V usage is TRBV11-2 and J usage is TRBJ2-7; D call uncertain. The CDR3 is 15 amino acids. Germline CDR1 and CDR2: SGHAT and FQNNGV. V was pared by 0 bases and J by 7 bases, with 16 bases between. The CDR3 DNA reads TGTGCCAGCAGCTTAGAGGTAGGCACCCGTGGGGAGCAGTACTTC. Its translation: CASSLEVGTRGEQYF.

The chain carries TRBV5-1 and TRBJ2-2; maybe TRBD2 (6 bases). Trimming removed 3 bases at V and 8 bases at J, with 14 bases between. Germline V gene lookup returns CDR1 SGHRS and CDR2 YFSETQ. The CDR3 runs 14 residues. DNA of the CDR3: TGCGCCAGCAGCTATATAGCGGTTCGGGGGGAGCTGTTTTTT. Translating it yields CASSYIAVRGELFF.

In regard to this clone: A read error is possible here, since a much larger clone lies one base away. This chain links TRBV27 with TRBJ2-7; no clear D gene. Trimming left V 5 bases short and J 2 bases short, with 10 bases between. Germline V CDR1 and CDR2: MNHEY, SMNVEV (reference sequence). CDR3 length equals 13 residues. The CDR3 protein is CASSQGEPYEQYF. The CDR3 DNA follows: TGTGCCAGCAGTCAAGGTGAGCCCTACGAGCAGTACTTC.

This clone appeared a single time. This rearrangement joins TRBV27 to TRBJ2-2; D is unclear. Deletions cut 10 bases from V and 8 bases from J, with 8 bases between. The CDR3 extends over 10 amino acids. Germline values: CDR1 MNHEY, CDR2 SMNVEV (reference sequence). CDR3 coding DNA: TGTGCCAACCCCTCGGGGGAGCTGTTTTTT. Amino acid sequence: CANPSGELFF.

This clone occurred a few times. The J gene is TRBJ2-7, the V gene TRBV28; 9 bases align to TRBD2. The V and J ends lost 3 bases and 5 bases, in that order; junction bases with no gene match: 11. CDR1 and CDR2 from the germline V gene are MDHEN and SYDVKM. The CDR3 consists of 16 residues. The CDR3 loop reads CASSLGVAGVLHEQYF. CDR3 DNA: TGTGCCAGCAGTTTGGGTGTAGCGGGAGTACTCCACGAGCAGTACTTC.

In this sample, this clone turned up a few times. The chain carries TRBV19 and TRBJ1-2; D perhaps matches TRBD1 (5 bases). V was shortened by 3 bases and J by 2 bases, with 10 bases between the two germline ends. The CDR3 is 14 residues long. Germline V lookup: CDR1 LNHDA, CDR2 SQIVND (reference sequence). The CDR3 bases are TGTGCCAGTAGTATCGGGGGTAAGAACTATGGCTACACCTTC. Translating gives CASSIGGKNYGYTF.